This T cell receptor (beta chain) was captured in a study of T cells in tuberculosis. Study overall: The T cells targeted glucose monomycolate, a mycobacterial lipid, via CD1B. Study-level points and caveats: T cells binding CD1B-GMM tetramer weakly possibly escaped the sort.

This CDR3 region has 13 residues. CDR1 is LNHNV, CDR2 YYDKDF, per germline (reference sequence). Trimming took off 1 base at V and 11 bases at J, with 14 bases between the two ends. TCR-alpha and TCR-beta chains were sequenced unpaired. Here immunoSEQ multiplex PCR was the method, and the copy in TCRdb shows in-frame clones only, minus some. This table has 50,000 to 65,000 clones, approximately 86% appearing once. Cells were sorted from thawed PBMC rested overnight and stained with GMM-loaded CD1B tetramer, viability dye and anti-CD3. CD1B tetramers were loaded with Rhodococcus equi-derived C32 glucose monomycolate. Tetramer-sorted PBMC had been CD14 monocyte-depleted before freezing.

J is TRBJ1-2 and V is TRBV15; D gene unclear. Sequenced material: CD1b-GMM tetramer-negative cells sorted from PBMCs. The sequence was collected from an adult woman with latent tuberculosis. CDR3 amino acids: CATSRAPREGYTF. In DNA form, the CDR3 reads TGTGCCACCAGCAGAGCTCCGAGGGAGGGTTACACCTTC.